The TCR beta chain described here comes from a study of T-cell reconstitution after alpha-beta-depleted transplantation in children. J gave up 4 bases and V 0 bases, and 18 bases lay outside the gene matches. The germline V gene encodes CDR1 DFQATT and CDR2 SNEGSKA (reference sequence). This CDR3 comprises 22 residues. Unique molecular identifiers tagged the TCRbeta library. MiXCR, run by TCRdb on the PCR reads, gives a single entry per CDR3 protein. The sample has 300,000 or so distinct CDR3 sequences; 9.5% to 10% are singletons. This clonotype was obtained from a human donor who donated a stem cell graft to a child with SCID. The J gene is TRBJ2-2, the V gene TRBV20-1; 15 bases are a match to TRBD2. The sample here was PBMCs from the stem cell graft donor, taken from the stem cell graft. The CDR3 region is CSARDGSPGTSGGPILTGELFF. DNA for the CDR3: TGCAGTGCTAGAGATGGATCCCCAGGGACTAGCGGGGGGCCTATCCTCACCGGGGAGCTGTTTTTT.